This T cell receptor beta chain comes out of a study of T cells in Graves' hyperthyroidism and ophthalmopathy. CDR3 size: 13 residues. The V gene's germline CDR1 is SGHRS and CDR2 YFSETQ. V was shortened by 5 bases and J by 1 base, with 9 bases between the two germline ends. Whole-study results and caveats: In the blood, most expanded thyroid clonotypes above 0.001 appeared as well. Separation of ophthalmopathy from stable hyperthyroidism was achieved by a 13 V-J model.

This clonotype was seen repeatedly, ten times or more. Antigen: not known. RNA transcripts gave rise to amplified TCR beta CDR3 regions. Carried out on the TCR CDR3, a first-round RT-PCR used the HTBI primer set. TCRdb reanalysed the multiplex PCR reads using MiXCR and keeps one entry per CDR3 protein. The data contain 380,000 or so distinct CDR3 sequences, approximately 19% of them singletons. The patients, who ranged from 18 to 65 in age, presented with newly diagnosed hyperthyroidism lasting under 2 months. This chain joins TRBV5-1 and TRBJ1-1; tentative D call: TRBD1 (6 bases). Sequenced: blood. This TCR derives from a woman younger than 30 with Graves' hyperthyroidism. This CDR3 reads CASRAGANTEAFF. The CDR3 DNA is TGCGCCAGCAGGGCAGGGGCGAACACTGAAGCTTTCTTT.